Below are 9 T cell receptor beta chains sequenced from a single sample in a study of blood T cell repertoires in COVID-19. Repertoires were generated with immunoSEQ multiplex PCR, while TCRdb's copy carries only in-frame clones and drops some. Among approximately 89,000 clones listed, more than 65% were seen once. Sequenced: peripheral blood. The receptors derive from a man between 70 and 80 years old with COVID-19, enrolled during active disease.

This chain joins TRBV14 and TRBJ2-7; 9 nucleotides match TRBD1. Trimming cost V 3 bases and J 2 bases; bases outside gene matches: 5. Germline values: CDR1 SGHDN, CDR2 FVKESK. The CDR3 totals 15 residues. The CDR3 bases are TGTGCCAGCAGCCAGCCGGGACAGGGACCCTACGAGCAGTACTTC. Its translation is CASSQPGQGPYEQYF.

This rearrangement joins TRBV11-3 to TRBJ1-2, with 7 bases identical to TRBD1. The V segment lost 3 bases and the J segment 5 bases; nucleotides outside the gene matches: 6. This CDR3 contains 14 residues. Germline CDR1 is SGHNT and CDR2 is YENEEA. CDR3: CASSFGTARYGYTF. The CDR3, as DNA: TGTGCCAGCAGCTTCGGGACAGCCAGATATGGCTACACCTTC.

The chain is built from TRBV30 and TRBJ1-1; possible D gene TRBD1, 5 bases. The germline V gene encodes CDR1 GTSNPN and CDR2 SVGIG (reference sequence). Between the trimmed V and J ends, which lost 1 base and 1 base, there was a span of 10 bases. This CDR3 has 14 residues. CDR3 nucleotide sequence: TGTGCCTGGAGTGATTGGCAGGGGAACACTGAAGCTTTCTTT. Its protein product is CAWSDWQGNTEAFF.

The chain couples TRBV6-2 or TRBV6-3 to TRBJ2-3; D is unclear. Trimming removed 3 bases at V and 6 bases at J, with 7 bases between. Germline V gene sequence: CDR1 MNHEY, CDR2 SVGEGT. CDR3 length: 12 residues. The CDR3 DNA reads TGTGCCAGCAGTTATAACTTGGATACGCAGTATTTT. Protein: CASSYNLDTQYF.

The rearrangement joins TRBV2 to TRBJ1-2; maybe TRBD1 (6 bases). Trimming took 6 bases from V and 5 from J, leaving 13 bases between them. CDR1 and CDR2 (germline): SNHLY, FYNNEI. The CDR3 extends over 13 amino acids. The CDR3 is CASRPTGPYGYTF. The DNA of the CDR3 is TGTGCCAGCAGACCGACAGGTCCTTATGGCTACACCTTC.

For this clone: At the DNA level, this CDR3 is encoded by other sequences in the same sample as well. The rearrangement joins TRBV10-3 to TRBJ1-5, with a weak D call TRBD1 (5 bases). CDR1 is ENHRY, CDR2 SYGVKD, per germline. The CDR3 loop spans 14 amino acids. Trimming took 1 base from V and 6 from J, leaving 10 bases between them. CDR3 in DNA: TGTGCCATCAGTGAGTACCAGGGTGGTCAGCCCCAGCATTTT. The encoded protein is CAISEYQGGQPQHF.

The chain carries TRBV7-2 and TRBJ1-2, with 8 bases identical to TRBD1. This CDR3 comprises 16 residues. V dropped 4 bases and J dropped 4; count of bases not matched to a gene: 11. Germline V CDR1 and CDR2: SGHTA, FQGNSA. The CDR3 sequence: CASSSRGGQGGYGYTF. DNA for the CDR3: TGTGCCAGCAGCTCGAGGGGAGGACAGGGAGGCTATGGCTACACCTTC.

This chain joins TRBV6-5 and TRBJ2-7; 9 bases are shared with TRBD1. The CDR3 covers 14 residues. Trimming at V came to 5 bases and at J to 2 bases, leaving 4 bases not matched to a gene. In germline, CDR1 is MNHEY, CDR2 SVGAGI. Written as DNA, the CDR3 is TGTGCCAGCAGTCCGGGACAGGGAGCCTACGAGCAGTACTTC. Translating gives CASSPGQGAYEQYF.

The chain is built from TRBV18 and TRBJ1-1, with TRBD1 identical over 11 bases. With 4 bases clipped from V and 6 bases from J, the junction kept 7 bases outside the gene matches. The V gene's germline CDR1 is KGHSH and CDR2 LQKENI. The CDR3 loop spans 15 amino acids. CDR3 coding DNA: TGTGCCAGCTCACTTTGGACAGGGGGCGCTTCTGAAGCTTTCTTT. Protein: CASSLWTGGASEAFF.